The clone carrying this T cell receptor beta chain came up many times. Its antigen remains unidentified. V was clipped by 3 bases and J by 6 bases; unmatched bases: 5. The CDR3 is made up of 15 amino acids. Germline V gene data show CDR1 as DFQATT and CDR2 as SNEGSKA (reference sequence). The data originate from a study of CD8+CD57+ T cells in acquired aplastic anemia. Looking at the study overall: DNA recovered from sorted CD4+ and CD8+ cells had a mean of approximately 3 ug.

CDR3 and TCR beta VDJ profiling relied on a genomic DNA template. TCRdb processed the reads anew with MiXCR; each CDR3 protein has one entry. The sample holds about 160,000 distinct CDR3 sequences, around half seen once. Before being chosen for sequencing, patients had shown CD8+CD57+ cell expansion by flow cytometry. With no exception, the patients had severe acquired aplastic anemia. Study-level results: The same twenty-nine CD8+ CDR3 sequences occurred in patients and in controls.

The clonotype comes from a human donor with aplastic anemia. The sequenced material came from sorted CD4+, CD8+, or CD8+CD57+ T cells (not recorded which) from PBMCs. This chain joins TRBV20-1 and TRBJ2-1; TRBD2 aligns across 13 bases. The CDR3 region is CSARVLAGGANEQFF. In DNA, the CDR3 is TGCAGTGCTAGGGTACTAGCGGGGGGGGCCAATGAGCAGTTCTTC.